These 19 T cell receptor beta chains were sequenced from one sample in a study of response to subunit inactivated influenza vaccine. Via MiXCR, TCRdb re-called the RT-PCR reads, giving one row per CDR3 protein. The table has roughly 700,000 distinct CDR3 sequences, approximately 15% seen once. The starting material was PBMCs from blood, obtained roughly 2 weeks before vaccination. These receptor sequences come from a man between 45 and 60 years old who received an inactivated influenza vaccine.

This clonotype was found a few times. The chain joins TRBV12-3 or TRBV12-4 to TRBJ1-6; D uncertain. With 5 bases removed from V and 13 bases from J, the gap between germline ends came to 12 bases. CDR3 length equals 12 residues. CDR3 DNA sequence: TGTGCCAGCAGTGGAGGCGGGCGGCCCCTCCACTTT. Amino acid sequence: CASSGGGRPLHF.

This clonotype was seen only a few times. The chain links TRBV20-1 to TRBJ2-7; 12 bases fit TRBD2. The CDR3 totals 16 residues. Trimming at V came to 8 bases and at J to 3 bases, leaving 14 bases not matched to a gene. The V gene's germline CDR1 is DFQATT and CDR2 SNEGSKA (reference sequence). The CDR3 loop is CSPAGTSGLAGYEQYF. In nucleotides, the CDR3 is TGCAGTCCCGCCGGGACTAGCGGGCTAGCGGGCTACGAGCAGTACTTC.

This clonotype was detected only a few times. The chain couples TRBV6-5 to TRBJ2-5; TRBD2 matches at 13 bases. CDR1 and CDR2 from the germline V gene are MNHEY and SVGAGI. Germline trimming cut 6 bases from V and 4 bases from J; bases unmatched to any gene: 8. The CDR3 is 16 residues long. CDR3 sequence (DNA): TGTGCCAGCAGGCCCCTGACTAGCGGGGGGCGAGAGACCCAGTACTTC. Protein product: CASRPLTSGGRETQYF.

Ten or more counts support this clonotype. The chain has TRBV19 and TRBJ2-7, with 13 bases lining up with TRBD2. Unmatched junction bases numbered 13, after V lost 5 bases and J lost 3 bases. The CDR3 runs 18 residues. Germline V gene sequence: CDR1 LNHDA, CDR2 SQIVND (reference sequence). The CDR3 DNA is TGTGCCAGTAGTCGCGGACTAGCGGGAGTATCTACTAACTACGAGCAGTACTTC. As protein: CASSRGLAGVSTNYEQYF. The full variable domain, in which reference TRBV19 and TRBJ2-7 provide the parts outside the CDR3, is DGGITQSPKYLFRKEGQNVTLSCEQNLNHDAMYWYRQDPGQGLRLIYYSQIVNDFQKGDIAEGYSVSREKKESFPLTVTSAQKNPTAFYLCASSRGLAGVSTNYEQYFGPGTRLTVT.

This clonotype was recorded a few times. The V gene is TRBV5-1, the J gene TRBJ2-2; TRBD2 might be the D (5 bases). With 0 bases removed from V and 1 base from J, the gap between germline ends came to 25 bases. The germline V gene encodes CDR1 SGHRS and CDR2 YFSETQ. CDR3 length: 21 amino acids. This CDR3 is CASSLGRGTFRGPGNTGELFF. CDR3 nucleotides: TGCGCCAGCAGCTTGGGCCGGGGTACTTTTCGTGGTCCAGGGAACACCGGGGAGCTGTTTTTT.

This clonotype was observed a handful of times. This sequence joins TRBV4-3 and TRBJ2-1, with 7 bases aligning to TRBD2. From germline, CDR1 is LGHNA and CDR2 YSLEER. The ends lost 1 base at V and 2 bases at J; junction bases unmatched: 5. This CDR3 is built from 16 residues. This CDR3 reads CASSQGFGGTYNEQFF. Here the CDR3 DNA reads TGCGCCAGCAGCCAAGGATTCGGGGGGACCTACAATGAGCAGTTCTTC.

The V gene is TRBV6-2 or TRBV6-3, the J gene TRBJ1-2; 9 positions match TRBD1. The CDR3 has 11 residues. The V and J ends lost 7 bases and 9 bases, in that order; junction bases with no gene match: 3. Per the germline V gene, CDR1 is MNHEY and CDR2 is SVGEGT. CDR3 sequence reads: CASKGQGSYTF. CDR3 in DNA: TGTGCCAGCAAGGGACAGGGAAGCTACACCTTC.

This clonotype was found a few times. The chain links TRBV10-3 to TRBJ2-2; D gene uncertain. Germline V gene data show CDR1 as ENHRY and CDR2 as SYGVKD. V gave up 7 bases and J gave up 5 bases, with 11 bases separating them. The CDR3 has 13 amino acids. The CDR3 DNA follows: TGTGCCATCAAAGGGTTCAGGACCGGGGAGCTGTTTTTT. This gives the protein CAIKGFRTGELFF.

This clonotype was counted between two and nine times. The chain couples TRBV12-3 or TRBV12-4 to TRBJ2-1; TRBD1 is a possible D gene (6 bases). CDR3 size: 13 residues. V lost 8 bases and J 4 bases, leaving 12 bases between the germline ends. The CDR3 DNA reads as TGTGCCAGCGGGAGACAGGAATACAATGAGCAGTTCTTC. The encoded protein is CASGRQEYNEQFF.

The chain links TRBV29-1 to TRBJ2-2; D tentatively fits TRBD1 or TRBD2 (5 bases each). Between the trimmed V and J ends, which lost 4 bases and 0 bases, there was a span of 15 bases. CDR1 SQVTM and CDR2 ANQGSEA come from the germline V gene. This CDR3 comprises 16 residues. In DNA form, the CDR3 reads TGCAGCGTTGTGTTTGGGACGGCTTCGAACACCGGGGAGCTGTTTTTT. Amino acids: CSVVFGTASNTGELFF.

This clonotype was detected once. This sequence joins TRBV28 and TRBJ2-2; D gene unclear. There are 15 residues in the CDR3. Trimming took 3 bases from V and 0 from J, leaving 8 bases between them. The germline V gene encodes CDR1 MDHEN and CDR2 SYDVKM. The CDR3 DNA reads TGTGCCAGCAGTTTGTTCCAGGCGAACACCGGGGAGCTGTTTTTT. This codes for CASSLFQANTGELFF. Full variable domain (rest looked up from reference TRBV28 and TRBJ2-2): DVKVTQSSRYLVKRTGEKVFLECVQDMDHENMFWYRQDPGLGLRLIYFSYDVKMKEKGDIPEGYSVSREKKERFSLILESASTNQTSMYLCASSLFQANTGELFFGEGSRLTVL.

This clonotype was found a few times. The J gene is TRBJ1-2, the V gene TRBV12-3 or TRBV12-4, with 8 bases that match TRBD1. Trimming took 5 bases from V and 2 from J; bases not matched to a gene: 7. The CDR3 has 15 residues. The CDR3 loop is CASSIRQGQNYGYTF. The CDR3 DNA reads TGTGCCAGCAGTATCCGACAGGGGCAAAACTATGGCTACACCTTC.

This chain connects TRBV12-3 or TRBV12-4 to TRBJ1-1; D remains ambiguous. V was pared by 7 bases and J by 3 bases, with 6 bases between. This CDR3 region has 11 residues. The CDR3 spells CASKDDTEAFF. In DNA, the CDR3 is TGTGCCAGCAAGGATGACACTGAAGCTTTCTTT.

The chain uses TRBV7-9 and TRBJ1-2, with 9 bases matching TRBD1. Per the germline V gene, CDR1 is SEHNR and CDR2 is FQNEAQ (reference sequence). Losses at the gene ends were 5 bases for V and 4 bases for J; bases not matched to a gene: 8. The CDR3 runs 15 residues. The CDR3, as DNA: TGTGCCAGCAGCAGCCGGGACAGGGTTCCCTATGGCTACACCTTC. This codes for CASSSRDRVPYGYTF.

This clonotype was seen many times. The chain couples TRBV28 to TRBJ2-5, with D perhaps TRBD1 (5 bases). Trimming shortened V by 5 bases and J by 2 bases, and 12 bases separated the two germline ends. The CDR3 loop spans 14 amino acids. Germline CDR1 and CDR2: MDHEN and SYDVKM. The CDR3 coding sequence is TGTGCCAGCAGTCCCGAGACAGAACAAGAGACCCAGTACTTC. This gives the protein CASSPETEQETQYF.

This clonotype has more than one count but fewer than ten. The chain employs TRBV4-3 and TRBJ2-2, with 7 positions matching TRBD2. This CDR3 has 15 amino acids. Trimming took 3 bases from V and 4 from J; bases not matched to a gene: 5. CDR1 is LGHNA and CDR2 is YSLEER in the germline V gene. In DNA, the CDR3 is TGCGCCAGCAGCCAGCTAGGGGAGGGCACCGGGGAGCTGTTTTTT. It codes for CASSQLGEGTGELFF.

This clonotype was detected a few times. This chain connects TRBV6-6 to TRBJ2-3; D may be TRBD2 (5 bases). CDR1 is MNHNY and CDR2 is SVGAGI in the germline V gene (reference sequence). This CDR3 is built from 12 residues. V lost 2 bases to trimming and J lost 11 bases, with 11 bases between them. CDR3 residues: CASSYVDYLQYF. As DNA, the CDR3 is TGTGCCAGCAGTTACGTCGACTACTTGCAGTATTTT.

In its sample, this clonotype was seen many times. The V call is TRBV6-2 or TRBV6-3, the J call TRBJ2-1; D remains unclear. Germline V gene data show CDR1 as MNHEY and CDR2 as SVGEGT. This CDR3 is 14 amino acids long. Deletions cut 5 bases from V and 2 bases from J, with 10 bases between. CDR3 amino acids: CASSPPGAYNEQFF. CDR3 DNA: TGTGCCAGCAGTCCGCCGGGCGCCTACAATGAGCAGTTCTTC.

The chain combines TRBV28 with TRBJ2-7; perhaps TRBD1 as D (6 bases). Germline assignment: CDR1 MDHEN and CDR2 SYDVKM. V lost 6 bases and J lost 6, with 15 bases in between. CDR3 length: 13 residues. The CDR3 sequence is CASSPITGREQYF. CDR3 nucleotides: TGTGCCAGCAGCCCAATCACAGGGCGCGAGCAGTACTTC.